This T cell receptor (beta chain) was recovered during a study of vaccination effects on CD4 cells after COVID-19. Sequencing was performed with immunoSEQ multiplex PCR; in TCRdb, only in-frame clones are kept and a portion is missing. This table has about 31,000 clones, roughly four fifths appearing once. Viral peptide pools were used in the ViraFEST assay to expand antigen-specific CD4+ T cells, and sequencing came afterward. Investigators separated out CD4+ T cells once about eleven days of culture had passed. As their vaccination, participants received two doses of either BNT162b2 or mRNA-1273. This clone was recorded a few times. Its antigen remains unidentified. The sequence was collected from a human donor who received a COVID-19 vaccine. The sequences come from CD4+ T cells from PBMCs cultured with HCoV-229E spike peptides, collected after COVID-19 vaccination.

This CDR3 is CASSVGYSNQPQHF. CDR3 sequence (DNA): TGTGCCAGCAGCGTGGGGTATTCTAATCAGCCCCAGCATTTT. The J gene is TRBJ1-5, the V gene TRBV9; no firm D call. V lost 2 bases to trimming and J lost 4 bases, with 10 bases between them. CDR3 length equals 14 residues. Germline values: CDR1 SGDLS, CDR2 YYNGEE. Full variable domain (outside the CDR3, taken from reference TRBV9 and TRBJ1-5): DSGVTQTPKHLITATGQRVTLRCSPRSGDLSVYWYQQSLDQGLQFLIQYYNGEERAKGNILERFSAQQFPDLHSELNLSSLELGDSALYFCASSVGYSNQPQHFGDGTRLSIL.